The 5 T cell receptor beta chains presented below share a single source sample, sequenced in a study of T cell responses to AZD1222 COVID-19 vaccine. Method: immunoSEQ multiplex PCR; TCRdb's copy keeps in-frame clones and lacks some. The sample comprises just over 60,000 clones, approximately 83% of which are singletons, and around an eighth rests with the top ten. The input for sequencing was peripheral blood, taken on day 0 of AZD1222 vaccination. These receptor sequences come from an adult in good health.

The chain links TRBV19 to TRBJ2-5; D is perhaps TRBD2 (6 bases). There are 14 residues in the CDR3. The germline V and J ends were trimmed by 9 bases and 2 bases, with 16 bases remaining between them. CDR1 is LNHDA and CDR2 is SQIVND in the germline V gene (reference sequence). The CDR3 loop is CASSGVSWQETQYF. CDR3 nucleotides: TGTGCCAGCTCGGGGGTTAGTTGGCAAGAGACCCAGTACTTC.

The CDR3 region is CASRGKRGGPEQYF. The CDR3 nucleotides read TGTGCCAGCAGAGGGAAGCGGGGGGGCCCGGAGCAGTACTTC. The chain uses TRBV2 and TRBJ2-7; TRBD2 matches at 10 bases. This CDR3 has 14 residues. The V gene end was trimmed by 6 bases and the J gene end by 7 bases; junction bases not matched to a gene: 9. Germline CDR1 reads SNHLY; CDR2 reads FYNNEI.

The chain couples TRBV7-6 to TRBJ1-2; possible D gene TRBD1, 6 bases. Germline V gene data show CDR1 as SGHVS and CDR2 as FNYEAQ. V gave up 5 bases and J gave up 2 bases, with 6 bases separating them. The CDR3 spans 12 residues. The CDR3 protein is CASSQGNYGYTF. Written as DNA, the CDR3 is TGTGCCAGCAGCCAGGGGAACTATGGCTACACCTTC.

The V and J genes are TRBV4-3 and TRBJ2-1; the D gene is possibly TRBD1 (5 bases). CDR1 is LGHNA and CDR2 is YSLEER in the germline V gene. The CDR3 is 15 residues long. V dropped 0 bases and J dropped 7 bases, with 13 bases sitting between them. CDR3 sequence: CASSQDQGRGNEQFF. The DNA of the CDR3 is TGCGCCAGCAGCCAAGATCAGGGTAGAGGAAATGAGCAGTTCTTC.

V usage is TRBV14 and J usage is TRBJ1-4; maybe TRBD1 (5 bases). Germline loops: CDR1 SGHDN, CDR2 FVKESK. The length of the CDR3 is 15 residues. V lost 4 bases and J 7 bases, leaving 16 bases between the germline ends. The CDR3 DNA sequence: TGTGCCAGCAGCCGGATTGGGGGATTAGGTGAAAAACTGTTTTTT. This sequence encodes CASSRIGGLGEKLFF.